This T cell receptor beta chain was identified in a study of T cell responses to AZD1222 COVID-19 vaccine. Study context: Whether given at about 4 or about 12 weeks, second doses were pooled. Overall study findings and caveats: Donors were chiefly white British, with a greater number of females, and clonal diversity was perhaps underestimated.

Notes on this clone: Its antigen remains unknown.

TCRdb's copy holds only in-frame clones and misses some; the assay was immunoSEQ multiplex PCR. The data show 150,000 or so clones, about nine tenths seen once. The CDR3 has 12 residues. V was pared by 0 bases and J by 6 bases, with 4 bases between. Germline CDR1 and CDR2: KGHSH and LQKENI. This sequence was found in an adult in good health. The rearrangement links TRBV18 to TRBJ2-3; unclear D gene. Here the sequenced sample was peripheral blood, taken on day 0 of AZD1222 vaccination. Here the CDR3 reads CASSPPSDTQYF. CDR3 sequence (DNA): TGTGCCAGCTCACCACCTAGTGATACGCAGTATTTT. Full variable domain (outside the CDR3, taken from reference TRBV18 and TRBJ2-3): NAGVMQNPRHLVRRRGQEARLRCSPMKGHSHVYWYRQLPEEGLKFMVYLQKENIIDESGMPKERFSAEFPKEGPSILRIQQVVRGDSAAYFCASSPPSDTQYFGPGTRLTVL.